Included here is one T cell receptor (beta chain) sequence, with context. Antigen unknown. The sample comes from a study of circulating and synovial CD4+ cells in juvenile arthritis. Repertoires were generated with immunoSEQ multiplex PCR, while TCRdb's copy carries only in-frame clones and drops some. Found here are over 11,000 clones, approximately 80% of them singletons; the top ten hold approximately 3.3%. The CDR3 is 14 amino acids. The V and J ends lost 2 bases and 3 bases, in that order; junction bases with no gene match: 5. From germline, CDR1 is GTSNPN and CDR2 SVGIG (reference sequence). Sequenced samples came from active juvenile idiopathic arthritis patients. Study-level findings and limits: These blood cells shared more CDR3 sequences with synovium than bulk blood. CPL and bulk CD4 samples differed at least tenfold in T cell genomes. Circulating pathogenic-like and bulk T cells looked alike by Vbeta family usage.

The clonotype originates from a human patient with juvenile idiopathic arthritis. Some clones in this sample may be carry-over from other donors' samples. Sequencing used CD4+ T cells from synovial fluid. The V gene is TRBV30, the J gene TRBJ2-3; 7 nucleotides agree with TRBD1. This CDR3 reads CAWSRGQETDTQYF. CDR3 nucleotide sequence: TGTGCCTGGAGTCGAGGACAGGAAACAGATACGCAGTATTTT.